A single sample gave rise to the 11 T cell receptor beta chains below, sequenced in a study of blood T cell repertoires in COVID-19 (dated by TCRdb to 2020 to 2022). Library generation was performed with the immunoSEQ multiplex PCR assay. Here the immuneACCESS table is served through TCRdb, limited to in-frame sequences with V and J called. Missing clones are a known gap in these copies; in checked studies unresolved V genes cover under half, and the rest lacks a known reason. In all, the sample holds 55,000 to 75,000 clones, and 86% of those were seen once. Roughly 3.7% of the sample comes from the top ten. The specimen sequenced was peripheral blood. The receptors were sampled from a man over 45 with acute or convalescent COVID-19.

The V gene is TRBV11-1, the J gene TRBJ2-1; 7 nucleotides line up with TRBD2. The V gene's germline CDR1 is SGHAT and CDR2 FQDESV (reference sequence). V dropped 6 bases and J dropped 3; count of bases not matched to a gene: 5. The CDR3 sequence is 14 residues long. CDR3 coding DNA: TGTGCCAGCAGAACCGGGACTATCTACAATGAGCAGTTCTTC. Translating gives CASRTGTIYNEQFF.

This clone was seen a single time. This chain connects TRBV6-2 or TRBV6-3 to TRBJ2-3; 11 bases map to TRBD2. Germline CDR1 is MNHEY and CDR2 is SVGEGT. The V and J ends lost 0 bases and 0 bases, in that order; junction bases with no gene match: 8. This CDR3 spans 19 amino acids. The CDR3 DNA reads as TGTGCCAGCAGTTACTCGCTAGCGGGGGGCCGAATTAGCACAGATACGCAGTATTTT. It encodes CASSYSLAGGRISTDTQYF.

This clone was seen once. This chain connects TRBV2 to TRBJ1-5; D is undetermined. V lost 3 bases and J lost 7, with 10 bases in between. The germline V gene encodes CDR1 SNHLY and CDR2 FYNNEI. The CDR3 sequence is 13 residues long. The CDR3, as DNA: TGTGCCAGCAGTGATCCGGGTTGGCAGCCCCAGCATTTT. This encodes CASSDPGWQPQHF.

The chain carries TRBV7-3 and TRBJ2-7, with TRBD2 as a possible D gene (5 bases). The V end lost 2 bases, the J end lost 3 bases, and 14 bases lay between the germline ends. This CDR3 is built from 15 residues. Per germline, CDR1 SGHTA and CDR2 FQGTGA. CDR3: CASSLGFRGFYEQYF. For the CDR3, the DNA is TGTGCCAGCAGCTTAGGATTTCGGGGATTCTACGAGCAGTACTTC.

J is TRBJ1-2 and V is TRBV6-6; no clear D. Germline assignment: CDR1 MNHNY and CDR2 SVGAGI (reference sequence). This CDR3 spans 12 amino acids. V was clipped by 5 bases and J by 8 bases, with 12 bases between them. The CDR3 DNA follows: TGTGCCAGCAGTCCCATGAGGAAGGGCTACACCTTC. It specifies CASSPMRKGYTF.

V gene TRBV7-2 combines with J gene TRBJ2-7; the match to TRBD2 covers 10 bases. Germline V gene data show CDR1 as SGHTA and CDR2 as FQGNSA. Trimming cost V 5 bases and J 7 bases; bases outside gene matches: 11. The CDR3 totals 15 residues. DNA for the CDR3: TGTGCCAGCAGCGAAAGAGCGGGAGGGCCACGTGAGCAGTACTTC. Translated, it gives CASSERAGGPREQYF. The variable domain in full, completed from reference TRBV7-2 and TRBJ2-7, reads GAGVSQSPSNKVTEKGKDVELRCDPISGHTALYWYRQSLGQGLEFLIYFQGNSAPDKSGLPSDRFSAERTGGSVSTLTIQRTQQEDSAVYLCASSERAGGPREQYFGPGTRLTVT.

V gene TRBV7-2 combines with J gene TRBJ1-1, with D unclear. Trimming cost V 1 base and J 1 base, with 10 bases left between them. The CDR3 has 15 residues. Germline V CDR1 and CDR2: SGHTA, FQGNSA. The CDR3, as DNA: TGTGCCAGCAGCTTAGGTTTCGGAGCGAACACTGAAGCTTTCTTT. As protein: CASSLGFGANTEAFF.

The chain uses TRBV24-1 and TRBJ2-3, with 9 bases fitting TRBD2. V lost 4 bases to trimming and J lost 3 bases; unmatched junction nucleotides: 13. The CDR3 length is 18 residues. Looked up from germline, CDR1 is KGHDR and CDR2 is SFDVKD. DNA of the CDR3: TGTGCCACCAGTGACCCCGAGGTGGTAGCGGGAGAGACAGATACGCAGTATTTT. This translates into CATSDPEVVAGETDTQYF.

The genes are TRBV6-1 and TRBJ1-5; TRBD1 matches at 7 bases. The CDR3 consists of 17 residues. Germline V gives CDR1 MNHNS, CDR2 SASEGT. With 4 bases clipped from V and 7 bases from J, the junction kept 16 bases outside the gene matches. CDR3 sequence: CASSGEAGWTGGQPQHF. In DNA, the CDR3 is TGTGCCAGCAGTGGCGAGGCCGGGTGGACAGGTGGACAGCCCCAGCATTTT.

The rearrangement joins TRBV28 to TRBJ1-2; possible D gene TRBD1, 6 bases. V was trimmed by 5 bases and J by 7 bases, leaving 11 bases between them. The CDR3 totals 12 residues. Germline V gives CDR1 MDHEN, CDR2 SYDVKM. This CDR3 reads CASSLTGSGYTF. The DNA for the CDR3 is TGTGCCAGCAGTCTCACAGGGAGTGGCTACACCTTC.

This chain joins TRBV3-1 (or the pseudogene TRBV3-2) and TRBJ1-2; D not certain. The germline V and J ends were trimmed by 2 bases and 7 bases, with 5 bases remaining between them. The CDR3 extends over 11 amino acids. Germline V gene lookup returns CDR1 LGHDT and CDR2 YNNKEL (reference sequence). In DNA form, the CDR3 reads TGTGCCAGCAGCCAACGGGGTGGCTACACCTTC. This translates into CASSQRGGYTF.